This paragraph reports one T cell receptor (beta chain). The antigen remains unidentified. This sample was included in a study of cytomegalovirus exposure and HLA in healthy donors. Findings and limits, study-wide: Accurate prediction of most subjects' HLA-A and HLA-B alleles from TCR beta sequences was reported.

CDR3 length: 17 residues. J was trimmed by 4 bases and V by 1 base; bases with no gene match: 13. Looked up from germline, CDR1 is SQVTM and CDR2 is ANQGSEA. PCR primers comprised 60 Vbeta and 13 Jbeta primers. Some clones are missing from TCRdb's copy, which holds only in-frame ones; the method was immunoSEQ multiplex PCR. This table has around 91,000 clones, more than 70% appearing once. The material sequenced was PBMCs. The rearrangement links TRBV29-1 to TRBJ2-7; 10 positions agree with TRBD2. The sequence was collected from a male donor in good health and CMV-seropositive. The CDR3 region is CSVEARSSGRAGYEQYF. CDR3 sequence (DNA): TGCAGCGTTGAAGCTCGGTCCAGCGGGAGGGCCGGTTACGAGCAGTACTTC.